The rows below give T cell receptor beta chains drawn from one sample of a study of blood T cell repertoires in COVID-19. Sequenced by immunoSEQ multiplex PCR; TCRdb stores in-frame clones only, minus some. Among about 220,000 clones listed, roughly four fifths were seen once. Sequenced material: PBMCs or T cells enriched from blood (not recorded which). The receptor set was obtained from a woman aged 55-70 years who had recovered from COVID-19. Both conserved end residues are part of each CDR3. A D gene is named only where the DNA matches it firmly. Clone sizes are given selectively: once, few, many, or a class where the clone is expanded.

j_call clone_size d_call v_call cdr3_aa cdr3_nt
TRBJ2-1 NA TRBD2 TRBV5-8 CASSSGLAASYNEQFF TGTGCCAGCAGCTCGGGACTAGCGGCCTCCTACAATGAGCAGTTCTTC
TRBJ2-3 NA NA TRBV4-1 CASSQATHINTDTQYF TGCGCCAGCAGCCAAGCAACACACATAAACACAGATACGCAGTATTTT
TRBJ1-3 NA NA TRBV10-3 CAISVMTRATATGNTIYF TGTGCCATCAGTGTTATGACGAGGGCTACCGCTACAGGAAACACCATATATTTT
TRBJ1-4 NA NA TRBV6-6 CASSYEGIEEKLFF TGTGCCAGCAGTTACGAGGGAATTGAAGAAAAACTGTTTTTT
TRBJ1-1 once NA TRBV11-1 CASSRVNTEAFF TGTGCCAGCAGTCGGGTGAACACTGAAGCTTTCTTT
TRBJ1-4 NA NA TRBV5-1 CASSPGTFATNEKLFF TGCGCCAGCAGCCCGGGGACTTTCGCCACTAATGAAAAACTGTTTTTT
TRBJ2-1 NA NA TRBV19 CASSIKGGVYNEQFF TGTGCCAGTAGTATCAAAGGAGGGGTCTACAATGAGCAGTTCTTC
TRBJ2-1 NA TRBD2 TRBV5-1 CASSQGLAFNEQFF TGCGCCAGCAGCCAAGGACTAGCGTTCAATGAGCAGTTCTTC
TRBJ2-2 NA NA TRBV11-3 CASSPDSPTNTGELFF TGTGCCAGCAGCCCTGACAGTCCGACGAACACCGGGGAGCTGTTTTTT
TRBJ1-1 NA TRBD1 TRBV13 CASSLGTGDYTEAFF TGTGCCAGCAGCCTCGGGACAGGGGACTACACTGAAGCTTTCTTT
TRBJ1-1 few NA TRBV19 CASIYGGEAFF TGTGCCAGTATTTACGGGGGTGAAGCTTTCTTT
TRBJ2-5 NA TRBD2 TRBV5-1 CASSLGLAGAIQETQYF TGCGCCAGCAGCTTGGGGCTAGCGGGGGCGATCCAAGAGACCCAGTACTTC
TRBJ1-2 NA TRBD1 TRBV10-3 CAISRQGEGYGYTF TGTGCCATCAGCCGACAGGGGGAGGGCTATGGCTACACCTTC
TRBJ1-1 NA NA TRBV19 CASSPLRGGNTEAFF TGTGCCAGTAGTCCCCTTCGGGGAGGGAACACTGAAGCTTTCTTT
TRBJ1-1 once NA TRBV18 CASSPRRESYTEAFF TGTGCCAGCTCACCACGCCGGGAATCCTACACTGAAGCTTTCTTT
TRBJ1-1 NA NA TRBV5-1 CASSFTQDTEAFF TGCGCCAGCAGCTTTACCCAGGACACTGAAGCTTTCTTT
TRBJ2-7 NA TRBD1 TRBV5-1 CASSLQGPSSYEQYF TGCGCCAGCAGCTTACAGGGGCCGTCCTCCTACGAGCAGTACTTC
TRBJ1-4 many NA TRBV18 CASSPEDEKLFF TGTGCCAGCTCACCCGAGGATGAAAAACTGTTTTTT
TRBJ1-3 NA TRBD1 TRBV6-6 CASSYSGQTSNTIYF TGTGCCAGCAGTTACTCGGGACAGACGAGTAACACCATATATTTT
TRBJ2-7 few TRBD1 TRBV6-6 CASSPSGSPDRVYEQYF TGTGCCAGCAGTCCCTCCGGCAGCCCGGACAGGGTCTACGAGCAGTACTTC
TRBJ2-1 NA TRBD2 TRBV18 CASSPLAGSYNEQFF TGTGCCAGCTCACCCCTAGCGGGCTCCTACAATGAGCAGTTCTTC
TRBJ1-1 NA NA TRBV4-3 CASSQGLDTEAFF TGCGCCAGCAGCCAAGGTTTAGACACTGAAGCTTTCTTT
TRBJ2-4 NA NA TRBV27 CASSSSPGLAKNIQYF TGTGCCAGCAGTTCCTCCCCGGGACTAGCCAAAAACATTCAGTACTTC
TRBJ1-2 NA TRBD1 TRBV6-5 CASSSLDRGYGYTF TGTGCCAGCAGTTCCCTGGACAGGGGATATGGCTACACCTTC
TRBJ1-1 few TRBD1 TRBV18 CASSPRGQGDITEAFF TGTGCCAGCTCACCCCGAGGACAGGGAGATATCACTGAAGCTTTCTTT
TRBJ1-2 few TRBD1 TRBV12-3/TRBV12-4 CASTVDRAYGYTF TGTGCCAGCACCGTGGACAGGGCATATGGCTACACCTTC
TRBJ1-1 NA NA TRBV12-1 CASSFPRGGCTEAFF TGTGCCAGCAGCTTTCCCCGGGGAGGGTGCACTGAAGCTTTCTTT
TRBJ1-1 NA NA TRBV29-1 CSVEKAGRRNTEAFF TGCAGCGTTGAGAAAGCGGGACGTCGGAACACTGAAGCTTTCTTT
TRBJ2-1 NA NA TRBV18 CASSPEHRDNEQFF TGTGCCAGCTCACCAGAGCACAGGGACAATGAGCAGTTCTTC
TRBJ1-3 NA NA TRBV5-1 CASSPLGGSNIYF TGCGCCAGCAGCCCACTGGGGGGTTCTAACATATATTTT
TRBJ1-1 few NA TRBV9 CASSPRTDKNTEAFF TGTGCCAGCAGCCCGCGGACGGACAAGAACACTGAAGCTTTCTTT
TRBJ2-2 NA NA TRBV5-1 CASSWASDTGELFF TGCGCCAGCAGCTGGGCTAGCGACACCGGGGAGCTGTTTTTT
TRBJ2-2 NA TRBD2 TRBV19 CASSQGLPGRGAGELFF TGTGCCAGCAGCCAGGGACTACCCGGGCGGGGGGCCGGGGAGCTGTTTTTT
TRBJ1-3 NA TRBD1 TRBV19 CASSYDRGLGNTIYF TGTGCCAGTAGTTACGACAGGGGGCTTGGAAACACCATATATTTT
TRBJ1-2 NA NA TRBV7-9 CASSSGVNRSTYGYTF TGTGCCAGCAGCTCGGGGGTGAACAGGTCGACCTATGGCTACACCTTC
TRBJ1-1 few NA TRBV7-2 CASSLGQPNTEAFF TGTGCCAGCAGCTTAGGACAGCCGAACACTGAAGCTTTCTTT
TRBJ2-7 NA TRBD1 TRBV19 CASSMAGQGHYEQYF TGTGCCAGTAGTATGGCAGGACAGGGTCATTACGAGCAGTACTTC
TRBJ1-2 NA NA TRBV6-5 CASSYSGDLYTF TGTGCCAGCAGTTACTCAGGGGACTTGTACACCTTC
TRBJ1-1 NA NA TRBV6-5 CASSYFTPENTEAFF TGTGCCAGCAGTTACTTCACCCCAGAGAACACTGAAGCTTTCTTT
TRBJ1-4 few TRBD1 TRBV7-2 CASSYGQGQAIGEKLFF TGTGCCAGCAGCTACGGACAGGGCCAAGCAATCGGGGAAAAACTGTTTTTT
TRBJ2-7 NA NA TRBV6-1 CASSEGSSQGSYEQYF TGTGCCAGCAGTGAAGGCAGTTCTCAGGGGTCCTACGAGCAGTACTTC
TRBJ1-2 few TRBD1 TRBV19 CASSITGDYGYTF TGTGCCAGTAGTATCACAGGGGACTATGGCTACACCTTC